The present TCR beta chain was sequenced within a study of shared clonotypes between healthy human individuals. Study-level points and caveats: The study found roughly 5% of naive CD4 clonotypes shared across four donors. Generally, naive subsets came out with larger estimated richness than memory subsets.

Comments on this clone: Its specificity is not known.

The germline V gene has CDR1 SGHAT and CDR2 FQNNGV. With 2 bases removed from V and 6 bases from J, the gap between germline ends came to 11 bases. The length of the CDR3 is 13 residues. This table comes from immunoSEQ multiplex PCR, and its TCRdb copy is limited to in-frame clones, with some not included. Of about 1.1 million clones in the sample, approximately 77% were seen once. Sequencing was done on a sample of memory CD4+ T cells from PBMCs. Subset: CD45RA-negative fraction. V and J are TRBV11-2 and TRBJ2-7; tentatively, D is TRBD2 (6 bases). The clonotype originates from a man aged 18 to 35 in good health. Some clones in this sample may be carry-over from other donors' samples. The CDR3 here is CASSLTGVVEQYF. In nucleotides, the CDR3 is TGTGCCAGCAGCTTAACGGGAGTGGTCGAGCAGTACTTC.